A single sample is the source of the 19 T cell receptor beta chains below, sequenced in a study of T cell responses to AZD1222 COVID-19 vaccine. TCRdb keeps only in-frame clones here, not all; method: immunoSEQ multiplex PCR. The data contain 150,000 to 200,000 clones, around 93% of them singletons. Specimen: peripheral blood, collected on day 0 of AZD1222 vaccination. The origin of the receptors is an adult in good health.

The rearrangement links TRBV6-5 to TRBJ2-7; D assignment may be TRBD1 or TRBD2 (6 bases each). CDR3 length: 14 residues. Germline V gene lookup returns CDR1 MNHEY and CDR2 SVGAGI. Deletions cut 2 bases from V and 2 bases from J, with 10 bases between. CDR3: CASSYNRGPYEQYF. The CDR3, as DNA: TGTGCCAGCAGTTACAATCGGGGGCCCTACGAGCAGTACTTC.

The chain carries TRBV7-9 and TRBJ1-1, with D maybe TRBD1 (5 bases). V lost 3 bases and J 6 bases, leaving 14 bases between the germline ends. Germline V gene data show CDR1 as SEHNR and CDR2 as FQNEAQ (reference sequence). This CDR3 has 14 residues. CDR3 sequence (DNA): TGTGCCAGCAGCTTTTCGGCGGGGGGGTCTGAAGCTTTCTTT. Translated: CASSFSAGGSEAFF. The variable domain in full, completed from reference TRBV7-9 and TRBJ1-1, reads DTGVSQNPRHKITKRGQNVTFRCDPISEHNRLYWYRQTLGQGPEFLTYFQNEAQLEKSRLLSDRFSAERPKGSFSTLEIQRTEQGDSAMYLCASSFSAGGSEAFFGQGTRLTVV.

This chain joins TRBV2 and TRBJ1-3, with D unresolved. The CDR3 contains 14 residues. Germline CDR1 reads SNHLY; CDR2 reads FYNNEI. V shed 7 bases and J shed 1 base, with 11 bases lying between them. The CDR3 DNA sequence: TGTGCCAGCATTTTAGGGAGGTCTGGAAACACCATATATTTT. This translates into CASILGRSGNTIYF.

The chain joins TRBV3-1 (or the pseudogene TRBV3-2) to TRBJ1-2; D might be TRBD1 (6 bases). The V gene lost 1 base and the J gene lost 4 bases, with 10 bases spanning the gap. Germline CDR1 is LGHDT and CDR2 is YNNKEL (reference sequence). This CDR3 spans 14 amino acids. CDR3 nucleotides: TGTGCCAGCAGCCAAGCTGGACAGAGCTATGGCTACACCTTC. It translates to CASSQAGQSYGYTF.

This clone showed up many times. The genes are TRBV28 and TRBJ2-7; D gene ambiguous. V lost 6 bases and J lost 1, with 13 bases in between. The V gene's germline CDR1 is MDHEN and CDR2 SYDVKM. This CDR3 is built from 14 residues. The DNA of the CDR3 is TGTGCCAGCAGAGCCGCCGGCCTTTCCTACGAGCAGTACTTC. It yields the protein CASRAAGLSYEQYF. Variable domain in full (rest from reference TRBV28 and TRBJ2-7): DVKVTQSSRYLVKRTGEKVFLECVQDMDHENMFWYRQDPGLGLRLIYFSYDVKMKEKGDIPEGYSVSREKKERFSLILESASTNQTSMYLCASRAAGLSYEQYFGPGTRLTVT.

CDR3 loop: CASATPTGVYSPLHF. CDR3 coding DNA: TGTGCCAGCGCAACGCCCACAGGGGTCTACTCACCCCTCCACTTT. This chain uses TRBV28 with TRBJ1-6; 7 nucleotides align to TRBD1. This CDR3 spans 15 amino acids. From germline, CDR1 is MDHEN and CDR2 SYDVKM. V shed 8 bases and J 10 bases; nucleotides not matched to a gene: 14. Using reference TRBV28 and TRBJ1-6 for the parts outside the CDR3, the full variable domain is DVKVTQSSRYLVKRTGEKVFLECVQDMDHENMFWYRQDPGLGLRLIYFSYDVKMKEKGDIPEGYSVSREKKERFSLILESASTNQTSMYLCASATPTGVYSPLHFGNGTRLTVT.

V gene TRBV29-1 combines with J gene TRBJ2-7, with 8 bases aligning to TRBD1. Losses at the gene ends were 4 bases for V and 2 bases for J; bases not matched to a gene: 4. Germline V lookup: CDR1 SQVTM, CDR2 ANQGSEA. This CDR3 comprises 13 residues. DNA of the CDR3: TGCAGCGTTGGACAGGGGATTACCTACGAGCAGTACTTC. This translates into CSVGQGITYEQYF.

The CDR3 DNA sequence: TGTGCCAGCAGCCAGAAACAGAATTCACCCCTCCACTTT. This translates into CASSQKQNSPLHF. The chain carries TRBV14 and TRBJ1-6; D ambiguous. Deletions cut 3 bases from V and 7 bases from J, with 7 bases between. In germline, CDR1 is SGHDN, CDR2 FVKESK. This CDR3 is 13 amino acids long. The variable domain in full, with the rest retrieved from reference TRBV14 and TRBJ1-6, is EAGVTQFPSHSVIEKGQTVTLRCDPISGHDNLYWYRRVMGKEIKFLLHFVKESKQDESGMPNNRFLAERTGGTYSTLKVQPAELEDSGVYFCASSQKQNSPLHFGNGTRLTVT.

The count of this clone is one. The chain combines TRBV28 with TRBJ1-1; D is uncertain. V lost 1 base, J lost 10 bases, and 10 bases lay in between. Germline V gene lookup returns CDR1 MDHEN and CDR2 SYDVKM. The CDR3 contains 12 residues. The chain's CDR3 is CASSLLNLAAFF. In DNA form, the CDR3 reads TGTGCCAGCAGTTTATTGAACTTGGCAGCTTTCTTT.

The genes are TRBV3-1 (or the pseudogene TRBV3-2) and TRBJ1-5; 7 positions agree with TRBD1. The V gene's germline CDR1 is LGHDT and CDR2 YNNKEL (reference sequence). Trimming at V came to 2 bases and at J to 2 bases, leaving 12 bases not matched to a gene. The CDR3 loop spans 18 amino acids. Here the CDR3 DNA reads TGTGCCAGCAGCCAAACCTTCAACCGGGACAGCGGCAATCAGCCCCAGCATTTT. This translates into CASSQTFNRDSGNQPQHF.

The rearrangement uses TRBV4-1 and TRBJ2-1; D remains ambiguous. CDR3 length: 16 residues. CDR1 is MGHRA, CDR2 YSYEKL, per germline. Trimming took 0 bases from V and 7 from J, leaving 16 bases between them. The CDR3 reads CASSQEASELGNEQFF. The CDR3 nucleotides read TGCGCCAGCAGCCAAGAAGCAAGCGAGTTGGGTAATGAGCAGTTCTTC.

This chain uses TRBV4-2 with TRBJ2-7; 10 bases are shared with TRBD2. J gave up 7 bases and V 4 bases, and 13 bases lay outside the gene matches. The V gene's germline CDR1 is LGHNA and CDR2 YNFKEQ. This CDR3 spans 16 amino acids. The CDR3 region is CASSRSHLAGAGEQYF. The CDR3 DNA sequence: TGTGCCAGCAGCCGGTCCCACCTAGCGGGAGCCGGGGAGCAGTACTTC.

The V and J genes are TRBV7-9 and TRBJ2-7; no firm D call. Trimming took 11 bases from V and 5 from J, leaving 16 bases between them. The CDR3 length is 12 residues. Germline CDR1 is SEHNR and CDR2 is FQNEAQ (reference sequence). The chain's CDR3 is CAVPVAIDEQYF. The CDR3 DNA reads TGTGCCGTACCGGTGGCGATCGACGAGCAGTACTTC.

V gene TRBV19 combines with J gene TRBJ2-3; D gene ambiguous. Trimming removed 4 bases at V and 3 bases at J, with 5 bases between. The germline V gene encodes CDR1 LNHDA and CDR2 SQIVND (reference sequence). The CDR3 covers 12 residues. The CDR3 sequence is CASSTETDTQYF. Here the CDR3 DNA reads TGTGCCAGTAGTACCGAGACAGATACGCAGTATTTT. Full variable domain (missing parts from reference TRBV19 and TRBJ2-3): DGGITQSPKYLFRKEGQNVTLSCEQNLNHDAMYWYRQDPGQGLRLIYYSQIVNDFQKGDIAEGYSVSREKKESFPLTVTSAQKNPTAFYLCASSTETDTQYFGPGTRLTVL.

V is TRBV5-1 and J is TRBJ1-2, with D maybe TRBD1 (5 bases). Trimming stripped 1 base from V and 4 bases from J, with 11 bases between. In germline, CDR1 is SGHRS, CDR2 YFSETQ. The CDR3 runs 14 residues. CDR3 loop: CASSLWGGIYGYTF. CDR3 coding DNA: TGCGCCAGCAGCTTGTGGGGGGGAATCTATGGCTACACCTTC.

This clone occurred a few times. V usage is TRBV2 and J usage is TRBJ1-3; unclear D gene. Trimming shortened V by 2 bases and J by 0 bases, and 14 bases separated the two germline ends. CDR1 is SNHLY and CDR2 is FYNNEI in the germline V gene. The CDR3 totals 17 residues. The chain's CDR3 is CASSESRSSSSGNTIYF. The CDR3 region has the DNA TGTGCCAGCAGTGAAAGTAGGTCGTCAAGCTCTGGAAACACCATATATTTT.

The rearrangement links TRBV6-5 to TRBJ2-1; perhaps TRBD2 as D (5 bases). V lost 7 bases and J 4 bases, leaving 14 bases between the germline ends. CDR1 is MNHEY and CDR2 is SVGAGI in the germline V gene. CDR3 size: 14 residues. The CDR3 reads CASTHLGKYNEQFF. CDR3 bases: TGTGCCAGCACCCACCTCGGGAAGTACAATGAGCAGTTCTTC.

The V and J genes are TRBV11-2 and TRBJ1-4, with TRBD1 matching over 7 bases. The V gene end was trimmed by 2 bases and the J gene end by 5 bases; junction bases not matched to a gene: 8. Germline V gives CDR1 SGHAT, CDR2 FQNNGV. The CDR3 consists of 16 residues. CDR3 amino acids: CASSLLWGTENEKLFF. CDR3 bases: TGTGCCAGCAGCTTATTATGGGGGACAGAGAATGAAAAACTGTTTTTT. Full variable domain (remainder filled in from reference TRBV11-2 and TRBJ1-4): EAGVAQSPRYKIIEKRQSVAFWCNPISGHATLYWYQQILGQGPKLLIQFQNNGVVDDSQLPKDRFSAERLKGVDSTLKIQPAKLEDSAVYLCASSLLWGTENEKLFFGSGTQLSVL.

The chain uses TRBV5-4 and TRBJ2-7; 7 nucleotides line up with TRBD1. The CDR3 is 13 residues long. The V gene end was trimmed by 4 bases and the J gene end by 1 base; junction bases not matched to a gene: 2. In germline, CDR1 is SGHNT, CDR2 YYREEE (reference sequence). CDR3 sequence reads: CASSDRVSYEQYF. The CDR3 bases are TGTGCCAGCAGCGACAGGGTGTCCTACGAGCAGTACTTC.